What follows are 13 T cell receptor beta chains derived from one specimen sequenced in a study of beta chain features in type 1 diabetes. The whole isolated RNA underwent reverse transcription, so sequencing captured expressed TCRB transcripts. The table came from immunoSEQ multiplex PCR; TCRdb's copy has only in-frame clones and leaves some out. The profile shows 70,000 to 95,000 clones, under 35% of them singletons. Sequencing was carried out using stem cell memory CD4+ T cells from blood. The source is a woman younger than 30 in good health.

The chain is built from TRBV19 and TRBJ2-6; D gene ambiguous. The CDR3 covers 13 residues. CDR1 and CDR2 from the germline V gene are LNHDA and SQIVND (reference sequence). V lost 9 bases and J 0 bases, leaving 6 bases between the germline ends. CDR3 sequence: CASWLSGANVLTF. The CDR3, as DNA: TGTGCCAGCTGGCTCTCTGGGGCCAACGTCCTGACTTTC.

This chain uses TRBV19 with TRBJ2-5; 7 positions match TRBD2. This CDR3 is 13 amino acids long. V dropped 4 bases and J dropped 6; count of bases not matched to a gene: 5. Germline CDR1 reads LNHDA; CDR2 reads SQIVND (reference sequence). The CDR3 sequence is CASSRGEGQTQYF. The CDR3, as DNA: TGTGCCAGTAGTAGGGGGGAGGGTCAGACCCAGTACTTC.

This clone was seen only a few times. The chain couples TRBV7-2 to TRBJ1-2; 7 positions match TRBD1. The CDR3 spans 15 residues. Trimming took 5 bases from V and 3 from J; bases not matched to a gene: 9. Germline V CDR1 and CDR2: SGHTA, FQGNSA. In DNA form, the CDR3 reads TGTGCCAGCAGCCCGGGACAGCCGGGAGACTATGGCTACACCTTC. Amino acids: CASSPGQPGDYGYTF.

The chain joins TRBV9 to TRBJ2-2; TRBD1 matches at 10 bases. V was clipped by 4 bases and J by 5 bases; unmatched bases: 8. The CDR3 is 16 residues long. Germline-derived CDR1 and CDR2 are SGDLS and YYNGEE. CDR3 loop: CASSRQGAPGTGELFF. CDR3 bases: TGTGCCAGCAGCAGACAGGGGGCGCCGGGAACCGGGGAGCTGTTTTTT.

The chain couples TRBV19 to TRBJ1-2; 9 bases match TRBD1. This CDR3 has 16 residues. Unmatched junction bases numbered 14, after V lost 6 bases and J lost 6 bases. Germline V gene sequence: CDR1 LNHDA, CDR2 SQIVND (reference sequence). The CDR3: CASRPGTGNSFDGYTF. CDR3 sequence (DNA): TGTGCCAGTAGGCCCGGGACAGGGAACTCCTTCGATGGCTACACCTTC.

This clone was seen a few times. The V and J genes are TRBV7-2 and TRBJ1-1; D gene ambiguous. The CDR3 contains 13 residues. V was shortened by 4 bases and J by 6 bases, with 12 bases between the two germline ends. Germline lookup yields CDR1 SGHTA and CDR2 FQGNSA. CDR3 loop: CASSSPSGAEAFF. CDR3 coding DNA: TGTGCCAGCAGCTCCCCGTCTGGAGCTGAAGCTTTCTTT.

This clone was seen a few times. The chain is built from TRBV2 and TRBJ2-5, with 12 bases fitting TRBD1. With V trimmed by 6 bases and J by 4 bases, 3 bases remained unmatched. Germline V gene sequence: CDR1 SNHLY, CDR2 FYNNEI. The CDR3 has 14 amino acids. The DNA for the CDR3 is TGTGCCAGCAGGCCGGGACAGGGGGCAGAGACCCAGTACTTC. Translated: CASRPGQGAETQYF.

This sequence joins TRBV18 and TRBJ1-1; 8 bases match TRBD1. Unmatched junction bases numbered 4, after V lost 6 bases and J lost 1 base. Germline V gene sequence: CDR1 KGHSH, CDR2 LQKENI. This CDR3 contains 14 residues. The CDR3 reads CASSTGTGNTEAFF. CDR3 nucleotide sequence: TGTGCCAGCTCGACCGGGACAGGGAACACTGAAGCTTTCTTT. The full variable domain, completed using reference TRBV18 and TRBJ1-1, is NAGVMQNPRHLVRRRGQEARLRCSPMKGHSHVYWYRQLPEEGLKFMVYLQKENIIDESGMPKERFSAEFPKEGPSILRIQQVVRGDSAAYFCASSTGTGNTEAFFGQGTRLTVV.

There are a few counts of this clone. As DNA, the CDR3 is TGCGCCAGCAGCCAAGTCGGGAACACTGAAGCTTTCTTT. Protein product: CASSQVGNTEAFF. The V call is TRBV4-1, the J call TRBJ1-1; D call uncertain. The CDR3 is 13 amino acids. Trimming cost V 1 base and J 1 base, with 4 bases left between them. Germline V gene sequence: CDR1 MGHRA, CDR2 YSYEKL.

The chain recombines TRBV11-3 with TRBJ2-1, with 11 bases lining up with TRBD2. Per germline, CDR1 SGHNT and CDR2 YENEEA. With 0 bases clipped from V and 0 bases from J, the junction kept 7 bases outside the gene matches. This CDR3 contains 19 residues. The CDR3 nucleotides read TGTGCCAGCAGCTTAGATCAATGGGGACTAGCGGCCTCCTACAATGAGCAGTTCTTC. It yields the protein CASSLDQWGLAASYNEQFF.

A few counts support this clone. The V gene is TRBV4-2, the J gene TRBJ2-3; TRBD2 might be the D (5 bases). Per germline, CDR1 LGHNA and CDR2 YNFKEQ. The V end was cut by 0 bases, the J end by 3 bases, with 13 bases between. The CDR3 extends over 16 amino acids. The CDR3 sequence is CASSQDREPLTDTQYF. CDR3 nucleotide sequence: TGTGCCAGCAGCCAAGACCGGGAACCCCTAACAGATACGCAGTATTTT.

The CDR3 DNA follows: TGTGCCAGCAGCTCCCTGCCTCGACAGGGTGCTGGAAACACCATATATTTT. Translated, it gives CASSSLPRQGAGNTIYF. The V gene is TRBV11-2, the J gene TRBJ1-3, with 7 bases matching TRBD1. V gave up 4 bases and J gave up 2 bases; unmatched junction bases: 11. Germline loops: CDR1 SGHAT, CDR2 FQNNGV. The CDR3 covers 17 residues.

This clone was seen a few times. V usage is TRBV9 and J usage is TRBJ1-2, with TRBD1 matching 7 bases. Germline loops: CDR1 SGDLS, CDR2 YYNGEE. V was pared by 3 bases and J by 6 bases, with 8 bases of the junction left unmatched. CDR3 length equals 14 residues. The CDR3 here is CASSELPQGNGYTF. For the CDR3, the DNA is TGTGCCAGCAGCGAGCTCCCACAGGGGAATGGCTACACCTTC.